The following is a T cell receptor beta chain sequence with its context. Relative to the germline gene, one junction end is altered; a read error may explain this. The entry originates in a study of blood T cell repertoires in COVID-19. Study at large: The United States, Italy and Spain supplied acute and convalescent COVID-19 samples. From T cells, B-cell-depleted T cells, or PBMCs came the material, which was cDNA or gDNA.

As processed by the authors: Researchers report that nucleated cell counts were estimated from reference gene primer amplification. Generated by immunoSEQ multiplex PCR, the TCRdb table keeps only in-frame clones and is missing some. For V, J and clone size, that table is used; D and trimming come from the DNA. Of about 240,000 clones in the sample, about 87% were seen once. CDR1 is SGHDT, CDR2 YYEEEE, per germline. The CDR3 has 13 amino acids. Material for sequencing was peripheral blood. The V gene is TRBV5-6, the J gene TRBJ1-2; TRBD1 might be the D (5 bases). The receptor's source is a woman in her 70s with active or convalescent COVID-19. The CDR3 here is CASRKLSGQQVLF. The CDR3, as DNA: TGTGCCAGCAGGAAACTCTCAGGGCAGCAGGTTCTCTTC.